Below are 20 T cell receptor beta chains sequenced from a single sample in a study of T cells in Graves' hyperthyroidism and ophthalmopathy. There were TCR beta CDR3 regions amplified from RNA transcripts. HTBI primers were used for first-round RT-PCR of the TCR CDR3. TCRdb recomputed calls from the multiplex PCR reads with MiXCR, one row per CDR3 protein. The sample includes about 570,000 distinct CDR3 sequences, about half of them seen just once. Sample: peripheral blood or thyroid tissue (not recorded which). The source of these receptors is an adult woman with Graves' disease, either hyperthyroidism or ophthalmopathy (not recorded which).

This clonotype was recorded at least ten times. This chain uses TRBV20-1 with TRBJ2-7; 7 bases map to TRBD2. This CDR3 region has 11 residues. Germline trimming cut 6 bases from V and 6 bases from J; bases unmatched to any gene: 5. Germline V gene lookup returns CDR1 DFQATT and CDR2 SNEGSKA (reference sequence). CDR3 region: CSAILAREQYF. The CDR3 DNA reads TGCAGTGCCATACTAGCGCGCGAGCAGTACTTC.

This clonotype was seen more than once but under ten times. In DNA form, the CDR3 reads TGTGCCAGAAATGGGGAACCAAGCTCCTATAATTCACCCCTCCACTTT. Translating gives CARNGEPSSYNSPLHF. The chain joins TRBV24-1 to TRBJ1-6; D call uncertain. Trimming removed 11 bases from V and 0 bases from J, with 16 bases in between. The germline V gene encodes CDR1 KGHDR and CDR2 SFDVKD. The CDR3 contains 16 residues.

This clonotype has ten or more counts. The chain carries TRBV5-1 and TRBJ2-2, with 13 bases that match TRBD2. The CDR3 totals 14 residues. Germline V gene data show CDR1 as SGHRS and CDR2 as YFSETQ. Germline trimming cut 4 bases from V and 8 bases from J; bases unmatched to any gene: 2. Here the CDR3 DNA reads TGCGCCAGCAGCCTGGGACTAGCGGGAGGGGAGCTGTTTTTT. It is translated as CASSLGLAGGELFF.

Many counts were recorded for this clonotype. This CDR3 is CSAREISGGIQETQYF. CDR3 nucleotide sequence: TGCAGTGCTAGAGAGATTAGCGGGGGCATCCAAGAGACCCAGTACTTC. The V and J genes are TRBV20-1 and TRBJ2-5, with 9 positions matching TRBD2. There are 16 residues in the CDR3. In germline, CDR1 is DFQATT, CDR2 SNEGSKA (reference sequence). Trimming at V came to 0 bases and at J to 1 base, leaving 6 bases not matched to a gene.

The chain links TRBV7-2 to TRBJ1-5, with 8 bases that match TRBD1. With 5 bases clipped from V and 3 bases from J, the junction kept 12 bases outside the gene matches. CDR1 SGHTA and CDR2 FQGNSA come from the germline V gene. The CDR3 loop spans 17 amino acids. The DNA of the CDR3 is TGTGCCAGCAGCGGCAGTAGGGCAGGGGGCACCAATCAGCCCCAGCATTTT. Protein product: CASSGSRAGGTNQPQHF. Full variable domain (missing parts from reference TRBV7-2 and TRBJ1-5): GAGVSQSPSNKVTEKGKDVELRCDPISGHTALYWYRQSLGQGLEFLIYFQGNSAPDKSGLPSDRFSAERTGGSVSTLTIQRTQQEDSAVYLCASSGSRAGGTNQPQHFGDGTRLSIL.

This chain uses TRBV6-2 or TRBV6-3 with TRBJ1-5; D is uncertain. The CDR3 is 14 residues long. Trimming pared 7 bases from V and 0 bases from J, leaving 10 bases between. The germline V gene encodes CDR1 MNHEY and CDR2 SVGEGT. The CDR3 DNA reads as TGTGCCAGCATCATGGGAAGTAGCAATCAGCCCCAGCATTTT. Residues: CASIMGSSNQPQHF.

The chain recombines TRBV10-2 with TRBJ1-2; possibly TRBD1 for D (5 bases). The V and J ends lost 3 bases and 5 bases respectively, with 19 bases between them. Germline CDR1 is WSHSY and CDR2 is SAAADI. The CDR3 runs 16 residues. CDR3 coding DNA: TGCGCCAGCAGTGAACTGAGGGGCCCCAGGACTTATGGCTACACCTTC. Amino acid sequence: CASSELRGPRTYGYTF.

The chain combines TRBV15 with TRBJ1-5; possibly TRBD1 for D (5 bases). The CDR3 spans 15 residues. The germline CDR1 and CDR2 sequences are LNHNV and YYDKDF (reference sequence). V lost 3 bases and J 4 bases, leaving 13 bases between the germline ends. Here the CDR3 reads CATSSTGAGNQPQHF. CDR3 bases: TGTGCCACCAGCAGCACCGGGGCAGGGAATCAGCCCCAGCATTTT. Full variable domain (outside the CDR3, taken from reference TRBV15 and TRBJ1-5): DAMVIQNPRYQVTQFGKPVTLSCSQTLNHNVMYWYQQKSSQAPKLLFHYYDKDFNNEADTPDNFQSRRPNTSFCFLDIRSPGLGDTAMYLCATSSTGAGNQPQHFGDGTRLSIL.

The rearrangement uses TRBV2 and TRBJ2-2; TRBD2 matches 7 bases. After removal of 4 bases from V and 3 bases from J, the junction contained 5 bases not matched to a gene. CDR3 size: 15 residues. Germline V gene lookup returns CDR1 SNHLY and CDR2 FYNNEI. The CDR3 sequence: CASSGEGRYTGELFF. The CDR3 DNA reads TGTGCCAGCAGTGGGGAGGGACGATACACCGGGGAGCTGTTTTTT. Full variable domain (missing parts from reference TRBV2 and TRBJ2-2): EPEVTQTPSHQVTQMGQEVILRCVPISNHLYFYWYRQILGQKVEFLVSFYNNEISEKSEIFDDQFSVERPDGSNFTLKIRSTKLEDSAMYFCASSGEGRYTGELFFGEGSRLTVL.

The gene calls are TRBV30 and TRBJ1-2; no firm D call. Per the germline V gene, CDR1 is GTSNPN and CDR2 is SVGIG (reference sequence). Trimming removed 0 bases at V and 4 bases at J, with 21 bases between. This CDR3 spans 17 amino acids. CDR3 sequence: CAWSVSRPELLLYGYTF. For the CDR3, the DNA is TGTGCCTGGAGTGTTAGTAGGCCGGAACTCCTACTCTATGGCTACACCTTC.

This clonotype was detected ten times or more. As DNA, the CDR3 is TGTGCCAGCAGCTCATACGGAAACACCATATATTTT. It specifies CASSSYGNTIYF. This sequence joins TRBV5-6 and TRBJ1-3; unclear D gene. The germline gives CDR1 SGHDT, CDR2 YYEEEE. V was clipped by 3 bases and J by 4 bases, with 5 bases between them. CDR3 length: 12 amino acids.

This chain uses TRBV15 with TRBJ2-1; unclear D gene. V lost 0 bases, J lost 4 bases, and 4 bases lay in between. This CDR3 has 13 amino acids. Germline CDR1 and CDR2: LNHNV and YYDKDF (reference sequence). This CDR3 reads CATSRDRYNEQFF. In nucleotides, the CDR3 is TGTGCCACCAGCAGAGACAGATACAATGAGCAGTTCTTC.

This clonotype was picked up many times. The chain carries TRBV20-1 and TRBJ2-2; possibly TRBD1 or TRBD2 for D (5 bases each). CDR3 length equals 14 residues. Germline values: CDR1 DFQATT, CDR2 SNEGSKA (reference sequence). V dropped 6 bases and J dropped 4 bases, with 15 bases sitting between them. The chain's CDR3 is CSASGTGFTGELFF. The CDR3 region has the DNA TGCAGTGCCTCCGGGACCGGCTTCACCGGGGAGCTGTTTTTT.

This clonotype was observed at least ten times. This rearrangement joins TRBV15 to TRBJ1-2, with 11 bases aligning to TRBD1. Per the germline V gene, CDR1 is LNHNV and CDR2 is YYDKDF (reference sequence). CDR3 size: 14 residues. The J segment lost 6 bases and the V segment lost 4 bases, leaving 4 bases of the junction unmatched. The CDR3: CATSMDRGRNGYTF. The CDR3 nucleotides read TGTGCCACCAGCATGGACAGGGGGCGAAATGGCTACACCTTC.

This sequence joins TRBV6-6 and TRBJ2-5; 11 positions agree with TRBD1. CDR3 size: 14 residues. Losses at the gene ends were 6 bases for V and 4 bases for J; bases not matched to a gene: 4. Germline CDR1 is MNHNY and CDR2 is SVGAGI (reference sequence). This chain's CDR3 is CASRTDRGPETQYF. The CDR3, as DNA: TGTGCCAGCAGGACGGACAGGGGGCCAGAGACCCAGTACTTC.

The chain employs TRBV29-1 and TRBJ1-1; TRBD1 might be the D (5 bases). The CDR3 runs to 11 residues. Germline V gene sequence: CDR1 SQVTM, CDR2 ANQGSEA. Trimming removed 8 bases from V and 11 bases from J, with 18 bases in between. The chain's CDR3 is CSSGTQMEAFF. The CDR3, as DNA: TGCAGCTCGGGGACGCAGATGGAGGCTTTCTTT.

This sequence joins TRBV2 and TRBJ1-4, with a possible D match to TRBD1 (5 bases). The CDR3 consists of 14 residues. From germline, CDR1 is SNHLY and CDR2 FYNNEI. V was shortened by 7 bases and J by 7 bases, with 16 bases between the two germline ends. CDR3: CASTLRPGTEKLFF. DNA for the CDR3: TGTGCCAGCACCCTTCGGCCAGGGACTGAAAAACTGTTTTTT.

This clonotype occurred many times. The chain couples TRBV20-1 to TRBJ2-2; maybe TRBD2 (6 bases). Deletions cut 6 bases from V and 3 bases from J, with 14 bases between. The CDR3 consists of 14 residues. In germline, CDR1 is DFQATT, CDR2 SNEGSKA (reference sequence). The CDR3 DNA reads as TGCAGTGCCCAGTCGGGAGAGTACACCGGGGAGCTGTTTTTT. This codes for CSAQSGEYTGELFF.

DNA of the CDR3: TGTGCCAGCAGCTTCTATGGGAGAGGTGAGACCCAGTACTTC. It translates to CASSFYGRGETQYF. V and J are TRBV7-9 and TRBJ2-5; tentative D call: TRBD2 (5 bases). The V gene lost 3 bases and the J gene lost 5 bases, with 13 bases spanning the gap. CDR1 and CDR2 from the germline V gene are SEHNR and FQNEAQ (reference sequence). CDR3 length equals 14 residues.

The chain has TRBV10-3 and TRBJ2-5, with D possibly being TRBD1 (6 bases). V was cut by 4 bases and J by 1 base, with 10 bases left in between. The CDR3 sequence is 14 residues long. Germline V gene sequence: CDR1 ENHRY, CDR2 SYGVKD. The CDR3 DNA follows: TGTGCCATCAGTGGGGGACACCTCCAAGAGACCCAGTACTTC. Protein sequence: CAISGGHLQETQYF.